The clone carrying this TCR beta chain showed up many times. The antigen is not known. Method: immunoSEQ multiplex PCR; TCRdb's copy keeps in-frame clones and lacks some. Observed in the sample are 24,000 or so clones, none of them singletons. The length of the CDR3 is 17 residues. Per germline, CDR1 SGHNT and CDR2 YYREEE (reference sequence). V lost 0 bases and J lost 0; bases outside the gene matches: 5. This sample is part of a study of T cells after posttransplantation cyclophosphamide. A marrow graft followed busulfan-fludarabine conditioning, with cyclophosphamide on days +3 and +4. Regarding the study as a whole: Later blood repertoires were often dominated by clones from the donor CD8+ memory compartment. After PTCy, TRB diversity resembled that of CNI/methotrexate controls. Tissue-infiltrating T cells from skin or gut overlapped little with blood T cells.

The rearrangement uses TRBV5-4 and TRBJ1-3, with 8 bases aligning to TRBD1. This TCR came from a male patient in his late teens or twenties who received an allogeneic stem cell transplant from a related donor, was CMV-positive, and had no GVHD. Some T cells may have come from the graft donor. Sequences were derived from PBMCs, sampled after allogeneic stem cell transplant with posttransplant cyclophosphamide. The CDR3 region is CASSLATGANSGNTIYF. CDR3 DNA: TGTGCCAGCAGCTTGGCGACAGGGGCGAACTCTGGAAACACCATATATTTT.